These 27 T cell receptor beta chains were all obtained from the same sample, sequenced in a study of cytomegalovirus exposure and HLA in healthy donors. The PCR made use of 60 Vbeta and 13 Jbeta primers. Only in-frame clones appear in the TCRdb table, and some are missing; sequencing was by immunoSEQ multiplex PCR. The sample lists about 110,000 clones; approximately 83% were seen once. The sample taken for sequencing was PBMCs. The receptors here all came from a man in his late teens or twenties in good health and CMV-seronegative.

This clone has only one observation. V gene TRBV9 combines with J gene TRBJ2-7; TRBD1 matches at 10 bases. V lost 4 bases, J lost 5 bases, and 9 bases stayed unmatched. The CDR3 extends over 15 amino acids. Per germline, CDR1 SGDLS and CDR2 YYNGEE. The CDR3 DNA reads TGTGCCAGCAGCACTGGGACAGGGGTCATCGACGAGCAGTACTTC. It codes for CASSTGTGVIDEQYF.

The V gene is TRBV6-5, the J gene TRBJ2-1; TRBD2 matches 11 bases. The CDR3 consists of 13 residues. The ends lost 9 bases at V and 6 bases at J; junction bases unmatched: 4. CDR1 is MNHEY, CDR2 SVGAGI, per germline. Here the CDR3 reads CASGTSGSNEQFF. The CDR3 DNA reads as TGTGCCAGTGGGACTAGCGGCAGCAATGAGCAGTTCTTC.

This clone was seen only a few times. V gene TRBV28 combines with J gene TRBJ1-6, with TRBD1 identical over 8 bases. Per the germline V gene, CDR1 is MDHEN and CDR2 is SYDVKM. The V and J ends lost 5 bases and 10 bases, in that order; junction bases with no gene match: 13. CDR3 length equals 16 residues. The CDR3, as DNA: TGTGCCAGCAGTCTTCCTTCCGGGACAGGCCTATCACCCCTCCACTTT. It translates to CASSLPSGTGLSPLHF.

The chain has TRBV9 and TRBJ2-3, with 11 bases matching TRBD2. CDR3 length equals 17 residues. The V segment lost 0 bases and the J segment 0 bases; nucleotides outside the gene matches: 3. Looked up from germline, CDR1 is SGDLS and CDR2 is YYNGEE. The CDR3 DNA is TGTGCCAGCAGCGTAGGTGGACTAGCGGGTAGCACAGATACGCAGTATTTT. Protein sequence: CASSVGGLAGSTDTQYF.

This clone was seen just once. V is TRBV19 and J is TRBJ1-4; D call uncertain. The CDR3 is 14 amino acids. Germline loops: CDR1 LNHDA, CDR2 SQIVND (reference sequence). Trimming cost V 5 bases and J 4 bases, with 11 bases left between them. This CDR3 is CASSYRDGNEKLFF. The CDR3 DNA reads as TGTGCCAGTAGTTACAGAGATGGTAATGAAAAACTGTTTTTT.

This clone was recorded once. The chain has TRBV4-1 and TRBJ2-7; weak D call: TRBD1 (6 bases). The CDR3 runs to 14 residues. The V and J ends lost 2 bases and 2 bases respectively, with 10 bases between them. Germline V lookup: CDR1 MGHRA, CDR2 YSYEKL. CDR3 coding DNA: TGCGCCAGCAGCCAATGGGACACTACCTACGAGCAGTACTTC. Its translation: CASSQWDTTYEQYF.

This clone was seen a handful of times. The chain employs TRBV5-1 and TRBJ1-4; no clear D gene. Trimming removed 0 bases from V and 0 bases from J, with 3 bases in between. The germline V gene has CDR1 SGHRS and CDR2 YFSETQ. There are 14 residues in the CDR3. In DNA, the CDR3 is TGCGCCAGCAGCTTGGACACAACTAATGAAAAACTGTTTTTT. Protein: CASSLDTTNEKLFF.

This clone was recorded once. The chain couples TRBV19 to TRBJ2-7; D is possibly TRBD1 (6 bases). Germline V gene sequence: CDR1 LNHDA, CDR2 SQIVND (reference sequence). Trimming took off 5 bases at V and 3 bases at J, with 14 bases between the two ends. The CDR3 contains 14 residues. The CDR3 DNA follows: TGTGCCAGTAGTCCCACCGGGACATACTACGAGCAGTACTTC. It codes for CASSPTGTYYEQYF. The entire variable domain, with the rest obtained from reference TRBV19 and TRBJ2-7, is as follows: DGGITQSPKYLFRKEGQNVTLSCEQNLNHDAMYWYRQDPGQGLRLIYYSQIVNDFQKGDIAEGYSVSREKKESFPLTVTSAQKNPTAFYLCASSPTGTYYEQYFGPGTRLTVT.

J is TRBJ2-7 and V is TRBV28, with 13 bases that match TRBD2. Unmatched junction bases numbered 14, after V lost 6 bases and J lost 6 bases. The CDR3 covers 17 residues. The V gene's germline CDR1 is MDHEN and CDR2 SYDVKM. For the CDR3, the DNA is TGTGCCAGCAGATTCCCGGGACTAGCGGGACGGGCCCGCGAGCAGTACTTC. Protein sequence: CASRFPGLAGRAREQYF.

The CDR3 protein is CASSPSVSGNTIYF. The DNA for the CDR3 is TGTGCCAGTAGCCCTTCAGTCTCTGGAAACACCATATATTTT. This rearrangement joins TRBV19 to TRBJ1-3; D unclear. Germline V CDR1 and CDR2: LNHDA, SQIVND (reference sequence). The CDR3 sequence is 14 residues long. V lost 6 bases and J 0 bases, leaving 9 bases between the germline ends.

The chain joins TRBV7-2 to TRBJ2-3; no reliable D call. This CDR3 comprises 13 residues. CDR1 is SGHTA and CDR2 is FQGNSA in the germline V gene. Between the trimmed V and J ends, which lost 7 bases and 0 bases, there was a span of 8 bases. CDR3 DNA sequence: TGTGCCAGCACCCCCCGGAGCACAGATACGCAGTATTTT. As protein: CASTPRSTDTQYF. The entire variable domain, with the rest obtained from reference TRBV7-2 and TRBJ2-3, is as follows: GAGVSQSPSNKVTEKGKDVELRCDPISGHTALYWYRQSLGQGLEFLIYFQGNSAPDKSGLPSDRFSAERTGGSVSTLTIQRTQQEDSAVYLCASTPRSTDTQYFGPGTRLTVL.

V gene TRBV9 combines with J gene TRBJ1-1; 7 bases are shared with TRBD1. Germline CDR1 is SGDLS and CDR2 is YYNGEE. The CDR3 totals 16 residues. Losses at the gene ends were 3 bases for V and 1 base for J; bases not matched to a gene: 9. The CDR3 here is CASSESPRTGNTEAFF. The CDR3 DNA reads as TGTGCCAGCAGCGAAAGCCCCCGGACAGGGAACACTGAAGCTTTCTTT.

A few counts support this clone. CDR3 residues: CASSLDRGHDGYTF. The CDR3 coding sequence is TGTGCCAGCAGCTTGGACAGGGGGCACGATGGCTACACCTTC. The V call is TRBV7-9, the J call TRBJ1-2; 11 bases are shared with TRBD1. J lost 6 bases, V lost 3 bases, and 3 bases had no gene match. The CDR3 totals 14 residues. Germline CDR1 SEHNR, CDR2 FQNEAQ (reference sequence).

The chain has TRBV30 and TRBJ1-5; 7 bases match TRBD1. J lost 0 bases, V lost 7 bases, and 18 bases had no gene match. The germline V gene has CDR1 GTSNPN and CDR2 SVGIG (reference sequence). This CDR3 has 18 residues. In nucleotides, the CDR3 is TGTGCCTTCTCACCGCCGGGACAGCCCGATTATAGCAATCAGCCCCAGCATTTT. Encoded protein: CAFSPPGQPDYSNQPQHF.

CDR3 sequence (DNA): TGTGCCAGCAGGAGGACAGCCTCCTACGAGCAGTACTTC. Protein product: CASRRTASYEQYF. This sequence joins TRBV6-5 and TRBJ2-7; possible D gene TRBD1, 6 bases. This CDR3 comprises 13 residues. The V end lost 6 bases, the J end lost 0 bases, and 9 bases lay between the germline ends. Germline-derived CDR1 and CDR2 are MNHEY and SVGAGI.

The chain couples TRBV4-1 to TRBJ1-1; TRBD1 might be the D (6 bases). Trimming took off 3 bases at V and 4 bases at J, with 12 bases between the two ends. There are 14 residues in the CDR3. The germline V gene has CDR1 MGHRA and CDR2 YSYEKL. This CDR3 is CASSQVGRGTEAFF. The CDR3 nucleotides are TGCGCCAGCAGCCAGGTCGGCAGGGGCACTGAAGCTTTCTTT.

The rearrangement links TRBV18 to TRBJ1-2; 9 bases fit TRBD1. The CDR3 length is 13 residues. Per germline, CDR1 KGHSH and CDR2 LQKENI. J gave up 6 bases and V 3 bases, and 2 bases lay outside the gene matches. The CDR3 reads CASSPGQGNGYTF. The DNA for the CDR3 is TGTGCCAGCTCACCTGGACAGGGGAATGGCTACACCTTC.

This chain links TRBV18 with TRBJ2-1; 12 bases line up with TRBD2. V lost 0 bases and J lost 12; bases outside the gene matches: 9. The CDR3 spans 16 residues. In germline, CDR1 is KGHSH, CDR2 LQKENI. The CDR3 DNA reads as TGTGCCAGCTCACCACCTCTGCTAGCGGGGGGGGATCGGCAGTTCTTC. The encoded protein is CASSPPLLAGGDRQFF.

The chain employs TRBV30 and TRBJ1-1, with 7 nucleotides matching TRBD1. V gave up 3 bases and J gave up 5 bases; unmatched junction bases: 9. This CDR3 is built from 14 residues. Germline V gene sequence: CDR1 GTSNPN, CDR2 SVGIG (reference sequence). CDR3 region: CAWRSKTGWTEAFF. The CDR3 DNA reads as TGTGCCTGGAGATCTAAGACAGGGTGGACTGAAGCTTTCTTT.

The chain combines TRBV27 with TRBJ1-1, with D possibly TRBD1 on 5 matching bases. V shed 4 bases and J shed 6 bases, with 18 bases lying between them. Germline V gene data show CDR1 as MNHEY and CDR2 as SMNVEV (reference sequence). The CDR3 has 15 residues. The chain's CDR3 is CASSSQPGLASEAFF. As DNA, the CDR3 is TGTGCCAGCAGTTCCCAGCCGGGACTAGCTTCTGAAGCTTTCTTT.

The rearrangement joins TRBV9 to TRBJ1-2; maybe TRBD1 (6 bases). CDR1 is SGDLS and CDR2 is YYNGEE in the germline V gene. This CDR3 has 15 residues. V lost 2 bases, J lost 0 bases, and 11 bases lay in between. CDR3 protein: CASSVGQNSNYGYTF. The CDR3 nucleotides are TGTGCCAGCAGCGTTGGACAGAACTCTAACTATGGCTACACCTTC.

The chain is built from TRBV28 and TRBJ2-5; D is undetermined. V lost 6 bases and J 0 bases, leaving 11 bases between the germline ends. CDR3 size: 14 residues. The germline gives CDR1 MDHEN, CDR2 SYDVKM. CDR3 DNA: TGTGCCAGCAGCCCCTTGTTGTACCAAGAGACCCAGTACTTC. This translates into CASSPLLYQETQYF.

The chain employs TRBV7-3 and TRBJ2-5; D possibly corresponds to TRBD1 (6 bases). Germline V CDR1 and CDR2: SGHTA, FQGTGA. The CDR3 sequence is 15 residues long. The V end was cut by 5 bases, the J end by 5 bases, with 18 bases between. CDR3 DNA: TGTGCCAGCAGCACCGGGATACAGGGACGGGAGACCCAGTACTTC. Translated: CASSTGIQGRETQYF. Full variable domain (missing parts from reference TRBV7-3 and TRBJ2-5): GAGVSQTPSNKVTEKGKYVELRCDPISGHTALYWYRQSLGQGPEFLIYFQGTGAADDSGLPNDRFFAVRPEGSVSTLKIQRTERGDSAVYLCASSTGIQGRETQYFGPGTRLLVL.

The chain recombines TRBV10-3 with TRBJ2-7, with 7 bases that match TRBD1. The CDR3 runs to 14 residues. Germline assignment: CDR1 ENHRY and CDR2 SYGVKD. V trimming: 4 bases; J trimming: 0 bases; junction bases outside the gene matches: 3. CDR3 sequence: CAISATGISYEQYF. Here the CDR3 DNA reads TGTGCCATCAGTGCGACAGGGATCTCCTACGAGCAGTACTTC.

V is TRBV19 and J is TRBJ2-7, with 7 bases fitting TRBD1. V trimming: 7 bases; J trimming: 3 bases; junction bases outside the gene matches: 12. Germline lookup yields CDR1 LNHDA and CDR2 SQIVND (reference sequence). The CDR3 covers 15 residues. CDR3 bases: TGTGCCAGTACCTATAGGAACAGGGGTAGCTACGAGCAGTACTTC. Its translation is CASTYRNRGSYEQYF.

This chain joins TRBV7-9 and TRBJ2-5, with D perhaps TRBD2 (5 bases). CDR1 SEHNR and CDR2 FQNEAQ come from the germline V gene (reference sequence). CDR3 length: 13 residues. V was trimmed by 2 bases and J by 5 bases, leaving 9 bases between them. The CDR3 reads CASSLTSHETQYF. CDR3 DNA sequence: TGTGCCAGCAGCTTAACTAGTCATGAGACCCAGTACTTC.

This chain joins TRBV7-2 and TRBJ2-7; 14 nucleotides agree with TRBD2. V shed 5 bases and J 7 bases; nucleotides not matched to a gene: 10. From germline, CDR1 is SGHTA and CDR2 FQGNSA. This CDR3 is built from 16 residues. CDR3 amino acids: CASSPPAGLAGEEQYF. The CDR3 coding sequence is TGTGCCAGCAGCCCGCCCGCGGGACTAGCGGGAGAGGAGCAGTACTTC.